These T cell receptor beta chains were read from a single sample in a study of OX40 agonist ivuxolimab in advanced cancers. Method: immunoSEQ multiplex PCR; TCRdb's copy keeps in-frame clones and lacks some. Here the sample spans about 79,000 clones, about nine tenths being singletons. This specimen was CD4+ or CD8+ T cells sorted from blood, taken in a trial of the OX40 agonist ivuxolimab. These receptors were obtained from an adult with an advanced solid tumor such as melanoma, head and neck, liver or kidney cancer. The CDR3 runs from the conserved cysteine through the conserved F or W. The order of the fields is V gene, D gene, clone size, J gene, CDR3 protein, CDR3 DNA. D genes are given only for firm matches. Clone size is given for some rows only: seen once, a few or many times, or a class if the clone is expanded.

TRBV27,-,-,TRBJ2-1,CASSRAVYNEQFF,TGTGCCAGCTCCCGGGCGGTCTACAATGAGCAGTTCTTC
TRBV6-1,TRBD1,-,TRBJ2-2,CAARDRVTGELFF,TGTGCCGCCAGGGACAGGGTGACCGGGGAGCTGTTTTTT
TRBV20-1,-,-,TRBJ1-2,CSAHSGGYTF,TGCAGTGCCCACTCGGGTGGCTACACCTTC
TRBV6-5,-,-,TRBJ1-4,CASSGEPNRVKLFF,TGTGCCAGCAGTGGGGAGCCAAATCGGGTAAAACTGTTTTTT
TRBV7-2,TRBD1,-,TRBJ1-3,CASSLRQGGNTIYF,TGTGCCAGCAGCTTAAGACAGGGGGGAAACACCATATATTTT
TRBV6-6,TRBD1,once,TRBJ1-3,CASSPGGAGNTIYF,TGTGCCAGCAGTCCAGGGGGCGCCGGAAACACCATATATTTT
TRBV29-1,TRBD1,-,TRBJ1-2,CSGLAGTDYGYTF,TGCAGCGGGTTAGCCGGGACAGACTATGGCTACACCTTC
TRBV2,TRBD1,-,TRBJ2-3,CASSLLTGGPGTQYF,TGTGCCAGCAGCCTTTTGACAGGGGGACCTGGTACGCAGTATTTT
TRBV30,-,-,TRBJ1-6,CAWRAGDVPLHF,TGTGCCTGGAGAGCAGGAGATGTTCCCCTCCACTTT
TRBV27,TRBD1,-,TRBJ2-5,CASRRLGDRGQETQYF,TGTGCCAGCAGACGACTCGGGGACAGGGGTCAAGAGACCCAGTACTTC
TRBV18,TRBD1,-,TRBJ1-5,CASSQQGSNQPQHF,TGTGCCAGCTCCCAACAGGGGAGCAATCAGCCCCAGCATTTT
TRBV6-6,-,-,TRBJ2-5,CASSYSWETQYF,TGTGCCAGCAGTTACTCCTGGGAGACCCAGTACTTC
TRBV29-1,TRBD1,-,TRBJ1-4,CSVGHRVIAGGASNEKLFF,TGCAGCGTTGGTCACCGCGTTATTGCAGGGGGCGCATCTAATGAAAAACTGTTTTTT
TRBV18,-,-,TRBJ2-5,CASSLHPGEETQYF,TGTGCCAGCTCACTCCATCCAGGTGAAGAGACCCAGTACTTC
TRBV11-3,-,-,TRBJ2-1,CASSLGGLYNEQFF,TGTGCCAGCAGCTTAGGGGGACTTTACAATGAGCAGTTCTTC
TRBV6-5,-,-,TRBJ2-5,CASRKTAQETQYF,TGTGCCAGCAGGAAGACGGCCCAAGAGACCCAGTACTTC
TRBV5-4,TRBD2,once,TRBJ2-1,CASSHGTSGNNEQFF,TGTGCCAGCAGCCACGGGACTAGCGGAAACAATGAGCAGTTCTTC
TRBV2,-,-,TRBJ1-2,CASSSPGVSGYGYTF,TGTGCCAGCAGTAGTCCCGGGGTTTCCGGCTATGGCTACACCTTC
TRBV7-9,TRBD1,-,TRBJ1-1,CASSLTPGQGAGYTEAFF,TGTGCCAGCAGCTTGACACCGGGACAGGGGGCAGGTTACACTGAAGCTTTCTTT
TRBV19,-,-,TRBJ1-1,CASSVGGPGRNTEAFF,TGTGCCAGTAGTGTTGGGGGGCCCGGTCGGAACACTGAAGCTTTCTTT
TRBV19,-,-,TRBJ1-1,CASSKFNRAEAFF,TGTGCCAGTAGTAAATTTAATCGCGCTGAAGCTTTCTTT
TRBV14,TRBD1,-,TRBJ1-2,CASSRDRGFYGYTF,TGTGCCAGCAGCCGGGACAGGGGATTCTATGGCTACACCTTC
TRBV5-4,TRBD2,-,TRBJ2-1,CASSSSGGAYNEQFF,TGTGCCAGCAGCTCTAGCGGGGGGGCCTACAATGAGCAGTTCTTC
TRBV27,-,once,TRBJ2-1,CASSYMVYHEQFF,TGTGCCAGCAGTTATATGGTCTATCATGAGCAGTTCTTC
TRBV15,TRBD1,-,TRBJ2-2,CATSFRPGQGNTGELFF,TGTGCCACCAGCTTCCGCCCGGGACAGGGTAACACCGGGGAGCTGTTTTTT
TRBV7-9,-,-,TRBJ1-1,CASSPLGRANTEAFF,TGTGCCAGCAGCCCATTGGGCAGGGCCAACACTGAAGCTTTCTTT
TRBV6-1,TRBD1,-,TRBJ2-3,CASSIRQGADTQYF,TGTGCCAGCAGTATTCGACAGGGGGCAGATACGCAGTATTTT